The subject of this entry is one T cell receptor beta chain. It has no known antigen specificity. No clone much larger than this one lies a single base away; base qualities are absent. The germline V gene (reference sequence) supplies CDR1 LNHDA and CDR2 SQIVND. The germline V end is reduced by 5 bases and the J end by 0 bases; junction bases left unmatched: 3. Spanning cysteine to phenylalanine, the CDR3 consists of 14 amino acids. Of the read, only the CDR3 DNA is kept; its 42 bases are in frame from base 1. The immunoSEQ Assay, a bias-controlled multiplex PCR, was used to amplify TCRbeta CDR3 regions from genomic DNA. The original pipeline was this. Nucleated cell counts per sample were estimated from amplification of reference gene primers within the assay. Sequence reads were collapsed and filtered to measure the absolute abundance of every unique TCRbeta CDR3 rearrangement. For each sample, productive Simpson clonality was calculated as the square root of Simpson's diversity index over productive rearrangements. TCRdb took over this immuneACCESS table, retaining in-frame rearrangements with V and J assigned. Such tables are incomplete; in checked studies, under half of the missing clones stem from an unresolved V gene, and the remainder is unexplained. Clonal size and the V and J genes are those of that table, whereas D and trimming came from the DNA. The sample table holds some 130,000 clones, of which about 83% were seen once. In total, the top ten clones hold roughly 10% of the sample.

Each collaborating institution followed its own protocols to collect whole blood in K2EDTA tubes. For TCRbeta analysis, collaborators shipped samples as frozen whole blood, isolated PBMCs, or DNA extracted from either of those sample types. The data originate from a study of blood T cell repertoires in COVID-19 (dated by TCRdb to about 2020). The study in broad terms: Samples from collaborators originated in the United States, Italy and Spain and spanned both the acute and convalescent phases of COVID-19. The repertoires were made available in a free public database intended to serve as a resource for research on the immune response to SARS-CoV-2. HLA class I and class II types, where available, came from metadata supplied by the sample provider rather than from assay-based typing. The samples were drawn from two sources: the first 160 participants of the ongoing ImmuneRACE study, and 950 to 1,500 subjects contributed by 6 global collaborators. The dataset comprised deeply sampled blood TCRbeta repertoires from subjects exposed to, actively infected with, or recovered from COVID-19. A de-identified subject ID, COVID-19 status, age in years and sex were almost always included in the sample metadata. The material from the prospective study consisted of cDNA or gDNA derived from T cells, B-cell-depleted T cells, or PBMCs. Overall study outcomes, separate from this receptor: Clinical and demographic metadata were provided uncurated, with the amount varying by source and participant.

The source material was peripheral blood. The TCR comes from a man aged 40-55 years with active or convalescent COVID-19. The V gene is TRBV19 and the J gene is TRBJ2-7; a stretch of 8 junction bases matches TRBD1. The CDR3 loop reads CASSGTGPSYEQYF. DNA sequence: TGTGCCAGTAGTGGGACAGGCCCCTCCTACGAGCAGTACTTC.